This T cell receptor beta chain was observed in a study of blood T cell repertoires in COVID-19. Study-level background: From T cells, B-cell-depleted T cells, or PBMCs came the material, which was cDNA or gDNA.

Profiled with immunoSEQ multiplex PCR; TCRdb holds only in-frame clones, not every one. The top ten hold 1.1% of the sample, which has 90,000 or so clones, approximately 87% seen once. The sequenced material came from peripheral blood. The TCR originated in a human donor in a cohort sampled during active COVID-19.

CDR3 nucleotide sequence: TGTGCCAGCAGCCCGCAGGGGACTGGGGCCAACGTCCTGACTTTC. Encoded protein: CASSPQGTGANVLTF. The chain recombines TRBV11-1 with TRBJ2-6; D may be TRBD1 (6 bases). V was trimmed by 5 bases and J by 2 bases, leaving 10 bases between them. CDR3 length equals 15 residues. The germline V gene encodes CDR1 SGHAT and CDR2 FQDESV (reference sequence).